This record covers a single T cell receptor (beta chain). Antigen specificity is unknown. These data are taken from a study of blood T cells in healthy people across ages. Study conclusions and caveats: Getting older went along with TCR beta diversity per million T cells dropping roughly linearly. Strong correlation linked observed beta diversity and percent naive T cells. Donors of long life had a larger count of naive CD4+ cells and greater diversity than aged donors.

Primers used in a second PCR of about 7 to 12 cycles were a sample-barcoded 5' primer and a J-beta primer mix. TCRdb analysed the 5' RACE reads with MiXCR anew, one entry per CDR3 protein. The sample contains about 800,000 distinct CDR3 sequences, roughly 60% of which appear only once. CDR1 SGHTA and CDR2 FQGNSA come from the germline V gene. The CDR3 runs 15 residues. V lost 2 bases to trimming and J lost 5 bases; unmatched junction nucleotides: 6. The clonotype comes from a man aged 25-40 years in good health. Sequences were obtained from blood. V usage is TRBV7-2 and J usage is TRBJ2-3; 8 positions match TRBD2. CDR3 in amino acids: CASSLISGNGDTQYF. The CDR3 DNA follows: TGTGCCAGCAGCTTAATTAGCGGGAACGGAGATACGCAGTATTTT.